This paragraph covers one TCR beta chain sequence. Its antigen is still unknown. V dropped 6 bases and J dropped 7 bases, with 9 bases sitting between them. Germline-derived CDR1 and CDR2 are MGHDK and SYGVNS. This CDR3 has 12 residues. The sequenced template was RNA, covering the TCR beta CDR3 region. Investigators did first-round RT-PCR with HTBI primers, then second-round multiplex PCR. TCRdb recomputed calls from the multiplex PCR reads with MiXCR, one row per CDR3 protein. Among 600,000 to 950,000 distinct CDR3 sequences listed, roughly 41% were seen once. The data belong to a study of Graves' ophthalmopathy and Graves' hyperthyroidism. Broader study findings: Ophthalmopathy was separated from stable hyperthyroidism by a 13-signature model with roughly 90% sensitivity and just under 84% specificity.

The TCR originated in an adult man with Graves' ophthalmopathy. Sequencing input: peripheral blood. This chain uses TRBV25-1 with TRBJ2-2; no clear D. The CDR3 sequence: CASSQDYGELFF. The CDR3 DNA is TGTGCCAGCAGCCAAGATTACGGGGAGCTGTTTTTT.